This is a list of T cell receptor beta chains from one sample in a study of cytotoxic CD8 clonotypes in ibrutinib-treated CLL. Repertoires were generated with immunoSEQ multiplex PCR, while TCRdb's copy carries only in-frame clones and drops some. In the table there are 150,000 or so clones, about 78% of which are singletons. The specimen comprised PBMCs, sampled after 24 months of ibrutinib treatment. Receptors were obtained from a human donor with chronic lymphocytic leukemia. The CDR3 runs from the conserved cysteine through the conserved F or W. A D gene is named only where the DNA matches it firmly. Clone size is stated in some rows and not others, as once, few, many or a class when expanded.

CDR3 length: 15
V gene: TRBV11-2
clone size: many
D gene: .
J gene: TRBJ2-1
CDR3 DNA: TGTGCCAGCAGCTTATCTGCGGGGGCCGGGAATGAGCAGTTCTTC
CDR3 protein: CASSLSAGAGNEQFF

CDR3 length: 12
V gene: TRBV6-1
clone size: .
D gene: TRBD1
J gene: TRBJ2-7
CDR3 DNA: TGTGCCACCGACAGGGCGGCCTACGAGCAGTACTTC
CDR3 protein: CATDRAAYEQYF

CDR3 length: 13
V gene: TRBV7-6
clone size: .
D gene: .
J gene: TRBJ2-7
CDR3 DNA: TGTGCCAGCAGCTTAGGGCTTGCCTACGAGCAGTACTTC
CDR3 protein: CASSLGLAYEQYF

CDR3 length: 15
V gene: TRBV6-4
clone size: .
D gene: TRBD2
J gene: TRBJ2-3
CDR3 DNA: TGTGCCAGACAAGAGATAGCGGGAAACACAGATACGCAGTATTTT
CDR3 protein: CARQEIAGNTDTQYF

CDR3 length: 16
V gene: TRBV5-3
clone size: .
D gene: .
J gene: TRBJ1-1
CDR3 DNA: TGTGCCACAAGACCCCCCGGAGTGGGCCCAAACACTGAAGCTTTCTTT
CDR3 protein: CATRPPGVGPNTEAFF

CDR3 length: 14
V gene: TRBV6-5
clone size: once
D gene: TRBD2
J gene: TRBJ2-7
CDR3 DNA: TGTGCCAGCACCCCCGGGCTAGCGGGAGGCGAGCAGTACTTC
CDR3 protein: CASTPGLAGGEQYF

CDR3 length: 14
V gene: TRBV18
clone size: .
D gene: TRBD1
J gene: TRBJ2-7
CDR3 DNA: TGTGCCAGCTCACCCCCGGGACAGGTCTACGAGCAGTACTTC
CDR3 protein: CASSPPGQVYEQYF

CDR3 length: 12
V gene: TRBV7-9
clone size: many
D gene: .
J gene: TRBJ1-2
CDR3 DNA: TGTGCCAGCAGCTCCCGACAGTTAGGCTACACCTTC
CDR3 protein: CASSSRQLGYTF

CDR3 length: 14
V gene: TRBV19
clone size: few
D gene: .
J gene: TRBJ1-3
CDR3 DNA: TGTGCCAGTAGTATCGTCCCGGTGGGAAACACCATATATTTT
CDR3 protein: CASSIVPVGNTIYF

CDR3 length: 12
V gene: TRBV5-6
clone size: .
D gene: TRBD2
J gene: TRBJ2-3
CDR3 DNA: TGTGCCAGCAGCTCGGGGGGAGATACGCAGTATTTT
CDR3 protein: CASSSGGDTQYF

CDR3 length: 15
V gene: TRBV4-2
clone size: .
D gene: .
J gene: TRBJ2-2
CDR3 DNA: TGTGCCAGCAGCCAAGCCAGGACAAACACCGGGGAGCTGTTTTTT
CDR3 protein: CASSQARTNTGELFF

CDR3 length: 14
V gene: TRBV5-4
clone size: .
D gene: .
J gene: TRBJ2-3
CDR3 DNA: TGTGCCAGCAGCTCCCCGAAGCAAACAGATACGCAGTATTTT
CDR3 protein: CASSSPKQTDTQYF

CDR3 length: 15
V gene: TRBV5-6
clone size: .
D gene: .
J gene: TRBJ1-5
CDR3 DNA: TGTGCCAGCAGCTCTCTGGGACACGGAAATCAGCCCCAGCATTTT
CDR3 protein: CASSSLGHGNQPQHF

CDR3 length: 14
V gene: TRBV7-9
clone size: .
D gene: .
J gene: TRBJ2-2
CDR3 DNA: TGTGCCAGCAGCGCGGGACCGAACACCGGGGAGCTGTTTTTT
CDR3 protein: CASSAGPNTGELFF

CDR3 length: 16
V gene: TRBV4-3
clone size: .
D gene: .
J gene: TRBJ1-2
CDR3 DNA: TGCGCCAGCAGCCAAGATCTCGGCAGAGCCAACTATGGCTACACCTTC
CDR3 protein: CASSQDLGRANYGYTF

CDR3 length: 14
V gene: TRBV6-1
clone size: many
D gene: TRBD1
J gene: TRBJ2-7
CDR3 DNA: TGTGCCAGCAGCGGTTGGACAGGGACCTACGAGCAGTACTTC
CDR3 protein: CASSGWTGTYEQYF

CDR3 length: 14
V gene: TRBV5-1
clone size: .
D gene: .
J gene: TRBJ2-7
CDR3 DNA: TGCGCCAGCAGCTCGACGTCGTCTGTGTACGAGCAGTACTTC
CDR3 protein: CASSSTSSVYEQYF

CDR3 length: 15
V gene: TRBV11-3
clone size: once
D gene: .
J gene: TRBJ2-2
CDR3 DNA: TGTGCCAGCAGCGCGTTGGGGAATCCCACCGGGGAGCTGTTTTTT
CDR3 protein: CASSALGNPTGELFF

CDR3 length: 14
V gene: TRBV11-2
clone size: few
D gene: .
J gene: TRBJ2-2
CDR3 DNA: TGTGCCAGCAGCCCCCATCCCGGGGACGGGGAGCTGTTTTTT
CDR3 protein: CASSPHPGDGELFF

CDR3 length: 13
V gene: TRBV25-1
clone size: once
D gene: .
J gene: TRBJ2-7
CDR3 DNA: TGTGCCAGCAGTCGGCAGGTCGTCCACGAGCAGTACTTC
CDR3 protein: CASSRQVVHEQYF

CDR3 length: 13
V gene: TRBV9
clone size: .
D gene: .
J gene: TRBJ1-1
CDR3 DNA: TGTGCCAGCAGCGCAACACCGAACACTGAAGCTTTCTTT
CDR3 protein: CASSATPNTEAFF

CDR3 length: 15
V gene: TRBV11-3
clone size: .
D gene: .
J gene: TRBJ2-2
CDR3 DNA: TGTGCCAGCAGCCCCGGGGGGCCGGGCACCGGGGAGCTGTTTTTT
CDR3 protein: CASSPGGPGTGELFF

CDR3 length: 13
V gene: TRBV7-2
clone size: .
D gene: .
J gene: TRBJ1-1
CDR3 DNA: TGTGCCAGCAGCTTTAGTCTGAACACTGAAGCTTTCTTT
CDR3 protein: CASSFSLNTEAFF

CDR3 length: 14
V gene: TRBV7-9
clone size: .
D gene: .
J gene: TRBJ1-2
CDR3 DNA: TGTGCCAGCAGCCCACCCTCGGGTGTGTATGGCTACACCTTC
CDR3 protein: CASSPPSGVYGYTF

CDR3 length: 12
V gene: TRBV7-3
clone size: .
D gene: .
J gene: TRBJ2-2
CDR3 DNA: TGTGCCAGCAGCCATAACACCGGGGAGCTGTTTTTT
CDR3 protein: CASSHNTGELFF

CDR3 length: 15
V gene: TRBV7-9
clone size: .
D gene: TRBD1
J gene: TRBJ1-2
CDR3 DNA: TGTGCCAGCAGCTTAGAACCCAGGGGGAACTATGGCTACACCTTC
CDR3 protein: CASSLEPRGNYGYTF

CDR3 length: 14
V gene: TRBV19
clone size: .
D gene: TRBD1
J gene: TRBJ1-5
CDR3 DNA: TGTGCCGCCGGAGGGCAGGGGGGCAATCAGCCCCAGCATTTT
CDR3 protein: CAAGGQGGNQPQHF

CDR3 length: 16
V gene: TRBV5-1
clone size: .
D gene: TRBD2
J gene: TRBJ2-2
CDR3 DNA: TGCGCCAGCAGCTCGGGACTAGCGGTGAACACCGGGGAGCTGTTTTTT
CDR3 protein: CASSSGLAVNTGELFF

CDR3 length: 14
V gene: TRBV14
clone size: .
D gene: .
J gene: TRBJ1-2
CDR3 DNA: TGTGCCAGCAGCCAAGATTCCGGGCCTTATGGCTACACCTTC
CDR3 protein: CASSQDSGPYGYTF

CDR3 length: 14
V gene: TRBV7-2
clone size: .
D gene: .
J gene: TRBJ1-5
CDR3 DNA: TGTGCCAGCAGCCCCACAGATAGCAATCAGCCCCAGCATTTT
CDR3 protein: CASSPTDSNQPQHF

CDR3 length: 17
V gene: TRBV30
clone size: many
D gene: .
J gene: TRBJ1-6
CDR3 DNA: TGTGCCTGGAGCAAATACCGGACCGTCCCTATGGATTCACCCCTCCACTTT
CDR3 protein: CAWSKYRTVPMDSPLHF

CDR3 length: 11
V gene: TRBV20-1
clone size: few
D gene: .
J gene: TRBJ1-2
CDR3 DNA: TGCAGTGCCAAGGACGGGAATGGCTACACCTTC
CDR3 protein: CSAKDGNGYTF

CDR3 length: 13
V gene: TRBV7-2
clone size: .
D gene: .
J gene: TRBJ1-5
CDR3 DNA: TGTGCCAGCAGCTTAGGCGTGGGTCAGCCCCAGCATTTT
CDR3 protein: CASSLGVGQPQHF

CDR3 length: 12
V gene: TRBV7-9
clone size: .
D gene: .
J gene: TRBJ1-2
CDR3 DNA: TGTGCCAGCAGCTTAGAGGGGATTGGCTACACCTTC
CDR3 protein: CASSLEGIGYTF

CDR3 length: 15
V gene: TRBV6-5
clone size: .
D gene: .
J gene: TRBJ2-3
CDR3 DNA: TGTGCCAGCAGCCGGAGCGAATACGGCACAGATACGCAGTATTTT
CDR3 protein: CASSRSEYGTDTQYF

CDR3 length: 15
V gene: TRBV30
clone size: .
D gene: TRBD1
J gene: TRBJ1-3
CDR3 DNA: TGTGCCTGGGCGAGGACAGGGGGCGGTGGAAACACCATATATTTT
CDR3 protein: CAWARTGGGGNTIYF

CDR3 length: 15
V gene: TRBV4-2
clone size: .
D gene: .
J gene: TRBJ2-2
CDR3 DNA: TGTGCCAGCAGCCGTGTCTATCAAGACACCGGGGAGCTGTTTTTT
CDR3 protein: CASSRVYQDTGELFF

CDR3 length: 16
V gene: TRBV5-6
clone size: .
D gene: TRBD1
J gene: TRBJ2-3
CDR3 DNA: TGTGCCAGCAGCCCGGACAGGGGGCGGACCACAGATACGCAGTATTTT
CDR3 protein: CASSPDRGRTTDTQYF

CDR3 length: 14
V gene: TRBV2
clone size: few
D gene: .
J gene: TRBJ2-3
CDR3 DNA: TGTGCCAGCAGGAGGGTCCTAGCCGGAGATACGCAGTATTTT
CDR3 protein: CASRRVLAGDTQYF

CDR3 length: 14
V gene: TRBV29-1
clone size: .
D gene: TRBD1
J gene: TRBJ2-6
CDR3 DNA: TGCAGCGTTGAAGATGGACAGGGTACCAACGTCCTGACTTTC
CDR3 protein: CSVEDGQGTNVLTF

CDR3 length: 12
V gene: TRBV7-9
clone size: few
D gene: .
J gene: TRBJ1-5
CDR3 DNA: TGTGCCAGCAGCTTTGGGGATCAGCCCCAGCATTTT
CDR3 protein: CASSFGDQPQHF

CDR3 length: 18
V gene: TRBV27
clone size: .
D gene: TRBD2
J gene: TRBJ2-2
CDR3 DNA: TGTGCCAGCAGTTTATGGGCTAGCGGGGGCCTCGCACCGGGGGAGCTGTTTTTT
CDR3 protein: CASSLWASGGLAPGELFF

CDR3 length: 16
V gene: TRBV18
clone size: .
D gene: .
J gene: TRBJ2-1
CDR3 DNA: TGTGCCAGCTCACCTTCGTTCGGGGCCTTCGGCGGTGAGCAGTTCTTC
CDR3 protein: CASSPSFGAFGGEQFF

CDR3 length: 11
V gene: TRBV14
clone size: .
D gene: .
J gene: TRBJ2-5
CDR3 DNA: TGTGCCAGCAGCCAAGGGCAGACCCAGTACTTC
CDR3 protein: CASSQGQTQYF

CDR3 length: 14
V gene: TRBV19
clone size: .
D gene: TRBD2
J gene: TRBJ2-1
CDR3 DNA: TGTGCCAGTAGTAAGGCGGGGGGGCCGGGTGAGCAGTTCTTC
CDR3 protein: CASSKAGGPGEQFF

CDR3 length: 16
V gene: TRBV5-1
clone size: many
D gene: TRBD2
J gene: TRBJ2-3
CDR3 DNA: TGCGCCAGCAGCTTGGTGGGCGGGAGACGGGCAGATACGCAGTATTTT
CDR3 protein: CASSLVGGRRADTQYF

CDR3 length: 13
V gene: TRBV7-8
clone size: .
D gene: TRBD2
J gene: TRBJ2-1
CDR3 DNA: TGTGCCAGCAGCGCCGGACTAGGCGATGAGCAGTTCTTC
CDR3 protein: CASSAGLGDEQFF

CDR3 length: 15
V gene: TRBV27
clone size: .
D gene: .
J gene: TRBJ2-3
CDR3 DNA: TGTGCCAGCAGTTTATCGAGGGTGGGCACAGATACGCAGTATTTT
CDR3 protein: CASSLSRVGTDTQYF

CDR3 length: 14
V gene: TRBV4-2
clone size: .
D gene: .
J gene: TRBJ2-3
CDR3 DNA: TGTGCCAGCAGTCCGTGGGGGGAGGCAGATACGCAGTATTTT
CDR3 protein: CASSPWGEADTQYF

CDR3 length: 16
V gene: TRBV18
clone size: .
D gene: .
J gene: TRBJ2-7
CDR3 DNA: TGTGCCAGCTCACCCACCTCAGGTGGGGGTGATTACGAGCAGTACTTC
CDR3 protein: CASSPTSGGGDYEQYF

CDR3 length: 14
V gene: TRBV28
clone size: .
D gene: .
J gene: TRBJ2-7
CDR3 DNA: TGTGCCAGCAGCCCAGGGGTGTACTCCTACGAGCAGTACTTC
CDR3 protein: CASSPGVYSYEQYF

CDR3 length: 13
V gene: TRBV10-3
clone size: .
D gene: TRBD1
J gene: TRBJ1-5
CDR3 DNA: TGTGCCATCAGGGCAGGGGGGAATCAGCCCCAGCATTTT
CDR3 protein: CAIRAGGNQPQHF

CDR3 length: 15
V gene: TRBV11-2
clone size: .
D gene: .
J gene: TRBJ2-7
CDR3 DNA: TGTGCCAGCAGCTTAGCGGCAGGGGGGGGCTACGAGCAGTACTTC
CDR3 protein: CASSLAAGGGYEQYF

CDR3 length: 12
V gene: TRBV28
clone size: .
D gene: .
J gene: TRBJ1-2
CDR3 DNA: TGTGCCAGCAGTTTGTGGCAAATGGGCTACACCTTC
CDR3 protein: CASSLWQMGYTF

CDR3 length: 14
V gene: TRBV7-2
clone size: .
D gene: TRBD1
J gene: TRBJ2-7
CDR3 DNA: TGTGCCAGCACCTATCAGGGGGCGGACTACGAGCAGTACTTC
CDR3 protein: CASTYQGADYEQYF

CDR3 length: 13
V gene: TRBV28
clone size: once
D gene: .
J gene: TRBJ2-3
CDR3 DNA: TGTGCCAGCAGTCCCGACCTCACAGATACGCAGTATTTT
CDR3 protein: CASSPDLTDTQYF

CDR3 length: 14
V gene: TRBV5-1
clone size: .
D gene: .
J gene: TRBJ1-1
CDR3 DNA: TGCGCCAGCAGCGCCGCGGGGGGCCCCCCTGAAGCTTTCTTT
CDR3 protein: CASSAAGGPPEAFF